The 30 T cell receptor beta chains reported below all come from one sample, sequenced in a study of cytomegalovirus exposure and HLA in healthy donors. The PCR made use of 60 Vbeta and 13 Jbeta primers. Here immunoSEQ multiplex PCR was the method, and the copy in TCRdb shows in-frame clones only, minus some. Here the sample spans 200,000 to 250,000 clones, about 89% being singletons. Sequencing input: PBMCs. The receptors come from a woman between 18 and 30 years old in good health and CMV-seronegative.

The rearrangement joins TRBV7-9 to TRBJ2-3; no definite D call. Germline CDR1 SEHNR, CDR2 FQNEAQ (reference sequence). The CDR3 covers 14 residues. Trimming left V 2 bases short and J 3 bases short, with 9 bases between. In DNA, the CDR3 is TGTGCCAGCAGCTTATCGAGGTTGACAGATACGCAGTATTTT. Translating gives CASSLSRLTDTQYF.

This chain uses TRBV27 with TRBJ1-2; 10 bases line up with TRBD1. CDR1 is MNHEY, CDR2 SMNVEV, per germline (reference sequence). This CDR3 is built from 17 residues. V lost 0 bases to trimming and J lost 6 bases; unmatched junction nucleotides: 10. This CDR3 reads CASSLSVRDRGRDGYTF. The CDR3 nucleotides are TGTGCCAGCAGTTTATCTGTTCGAGACAGGGGGCGAGATGGCTACACCTTC.

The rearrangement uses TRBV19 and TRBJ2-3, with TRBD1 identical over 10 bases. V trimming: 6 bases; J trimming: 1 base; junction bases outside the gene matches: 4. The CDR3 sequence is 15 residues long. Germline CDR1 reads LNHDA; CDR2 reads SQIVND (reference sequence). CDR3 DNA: TGTGCCAGTAGGACAGGGGGCGTAGGCACAGATACGCAGTATTTT. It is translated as CASRTGGVGTDTQYF.

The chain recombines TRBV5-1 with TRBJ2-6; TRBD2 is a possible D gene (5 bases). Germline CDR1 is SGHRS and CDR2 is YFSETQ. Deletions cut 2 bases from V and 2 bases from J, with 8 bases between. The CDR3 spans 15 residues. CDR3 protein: CASSFKGAGANVLTF. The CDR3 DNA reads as TGCGCCAGCAGCTTTAAGGGAGCTGGGGCCAACGTCCTGACTTTC. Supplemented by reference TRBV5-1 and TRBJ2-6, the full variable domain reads KAGVTQTPRYLIKTRGQQVTLSCSPISGHRSVSWYQQTPGQGLQFLFEYFSETQRNKGNFPGRFSGRQFSNSRSEMNVSTLELGDSALYLCASSFKGAGANVLTFGAGSRLTVL.

The CDR3: CASRVDRGYSPLHF. The CDR3 DNA sequence: TGTGCCAGCAGGGTAGACAGGGGCTATTCACCCCTCCACTTT. The chain joins TRBV6-5 to TRBJ1-6; 8 nucleotides line up with TRBD1. V shed 6 bases, J shed 8 bases, and the junction held 6 bases outside the gene matches. This CDR3 region has 14 residues. The germline V gene encodes CDR1 MNHEY and CDR2 SVGAGI.

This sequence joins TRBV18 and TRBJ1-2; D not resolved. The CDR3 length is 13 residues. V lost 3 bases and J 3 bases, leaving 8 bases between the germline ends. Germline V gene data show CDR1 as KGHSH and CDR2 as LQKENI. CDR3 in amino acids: CASSPEKYYGYTF. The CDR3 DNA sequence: TGTGCCAGCTCACCCGAGAAATACTATGGCTACACCTTC.

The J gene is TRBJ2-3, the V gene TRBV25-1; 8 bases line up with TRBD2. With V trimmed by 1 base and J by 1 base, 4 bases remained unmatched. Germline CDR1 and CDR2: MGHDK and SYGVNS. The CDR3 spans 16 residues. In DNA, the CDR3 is TGTGCCAGCAGTGAATCTGTGCGGGGGGGCACAGATACGCAGTATTTT. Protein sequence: CASSESVRGGTDTQYF.

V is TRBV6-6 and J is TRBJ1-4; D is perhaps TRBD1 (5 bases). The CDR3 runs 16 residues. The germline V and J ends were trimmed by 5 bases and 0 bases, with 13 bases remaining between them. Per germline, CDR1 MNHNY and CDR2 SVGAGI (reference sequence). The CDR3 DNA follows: TGTGCCAGCAGTACGGCGACAGCTGCAACTAATGAAAAACTGTTTTTT. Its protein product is CASSTATAATNEKLFF.

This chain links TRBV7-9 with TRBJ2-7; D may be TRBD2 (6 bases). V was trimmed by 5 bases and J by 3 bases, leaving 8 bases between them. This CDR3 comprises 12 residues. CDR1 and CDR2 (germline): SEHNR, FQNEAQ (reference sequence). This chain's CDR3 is CASSRDFYEQYF. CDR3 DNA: TGTGCCAGCAGCCGGGACTTCTACGAGCAGTACTTC. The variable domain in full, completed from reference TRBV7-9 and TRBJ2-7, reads DTGVSQNPRHKITKRGQNVTFRCDPISEHNRLYWYRQTLGQGPEFLTYFQNEAQLEKSRLLSDRFSAERPKGSFSTLEIQRTEQGDSAMYLCASSRDFYEQYFGPGTRLTVT.

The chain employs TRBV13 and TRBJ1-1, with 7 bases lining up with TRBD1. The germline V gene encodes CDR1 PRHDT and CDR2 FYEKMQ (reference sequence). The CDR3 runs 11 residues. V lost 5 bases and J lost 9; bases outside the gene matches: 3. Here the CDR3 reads CASSLGQKAFF. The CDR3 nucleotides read TGTGCCAGCAGCCTGGGACAGAAAGCTTTCTTT. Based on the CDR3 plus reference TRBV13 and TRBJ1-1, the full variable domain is AAGVIQSPRHLIKEKRETATLKCYPIPRHDTVYWYQQGPGQDPQFLISFYEKMQSDKGSIPDRFSAQQFSDYHSELNMSSLELGDSALYFCASSLGQKAFFGQGTRLTVV.

CDR3: CASQREQETQYF. For the CDR3, the DNA is TGTGCCAGTCAGCGAGAACAAGAGACCCAGTACTTC. The chain employs TRBV2 and TRBJ2-5; D is uncertain. The CDR3 extends over 12 amino acids. CDR1 SNHLY and CDR2 FYNNEI come from the germline V gene. V gave up 9 bases and J gave up 2 bases, with 10 bases separating them.

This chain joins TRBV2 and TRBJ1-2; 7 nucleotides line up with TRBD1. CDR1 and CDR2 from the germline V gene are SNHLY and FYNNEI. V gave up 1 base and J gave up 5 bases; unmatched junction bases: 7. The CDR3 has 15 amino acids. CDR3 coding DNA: TGTGCCAGCAGTGAAGGGGGGAAACAGGGGTATGGCTACACCTTC. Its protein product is CASSEGGKQGYGYTF. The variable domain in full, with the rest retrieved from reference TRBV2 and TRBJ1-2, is EPEVTQTPSHQVTQMGQEVILRCVPISNHLYFYWYRQILGQKVEFLVSFYNNEISEKSEIFDDQFSVERPDGSNFTLKIRSTKLEDSAMYFCASSEGGKQGYGYTFGSGTRLTVV.

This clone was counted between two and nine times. The CDR3 DNA reads as TGCGCCAGCAGCTTGGCTCAGGGTCGCTCTTTCTTT. Its protein is CASSLAQGRSFF. The chain uses TRBV5-1 and TRBJ1-1; perhaps TRBD1 as D (5 bases). The CDR3 spans 12 residues. CDR1 is SGHRS, CDR2 YFSETQ, per germline. V lost 0 bases, J lost 12 bases, and 12 bases lay in between.

The CDR3, as DNA: TGTGCCAGCGGAAGGAGCGGGGGTGGGGAGCTGTTTTTT. Its translation: CASGRSGGGELFF. The J gene is TRBJ2-2, the V gene TRBV2; 8 bases align to TRBD2. V shed 8 bases and J 8 bases; nucleotides not matched to a gene: 7. This CDR3 has 13 residues. From germline, CDR1 is SNHLY and CDR2 FYNNEI.

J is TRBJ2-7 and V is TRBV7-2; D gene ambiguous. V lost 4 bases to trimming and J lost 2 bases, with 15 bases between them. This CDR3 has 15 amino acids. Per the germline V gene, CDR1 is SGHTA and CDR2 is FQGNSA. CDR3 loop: CASSSLVTSPYEQYF. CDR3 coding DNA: TGTGCCAGCAGCTCGTTAGTAACCTCTCCCTACGAGCAGTACTTC.

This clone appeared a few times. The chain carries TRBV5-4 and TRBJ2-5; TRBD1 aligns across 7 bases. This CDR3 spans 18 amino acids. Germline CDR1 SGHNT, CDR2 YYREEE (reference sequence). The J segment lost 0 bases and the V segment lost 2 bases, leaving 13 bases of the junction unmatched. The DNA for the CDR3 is TGTGCCAGCAGCTTCGACCCCCGACAGGGCCGGGACCAAGAGACCCAGTACTTC. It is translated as CASSFDPRQGRDQETQYF. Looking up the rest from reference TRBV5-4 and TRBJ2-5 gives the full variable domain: ETGVTQSPTHLIKTRGQQVTLRCSSQSGHNTVSWYQQALGQGPQFIFQYYREEENGRGNFPPRFSGLQFPNYSSELNVNALELDDSALYLCASSFDPRQGRDQETQYFGPGTRLLVL.

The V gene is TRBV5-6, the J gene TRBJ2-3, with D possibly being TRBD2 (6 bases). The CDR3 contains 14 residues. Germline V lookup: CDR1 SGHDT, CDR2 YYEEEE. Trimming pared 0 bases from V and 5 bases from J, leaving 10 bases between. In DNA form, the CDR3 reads TGTGCCAGCAGCTTGGTTCACGGGGGAGATACGCAGTATTTT. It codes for CASSLVHGGDTQYF.

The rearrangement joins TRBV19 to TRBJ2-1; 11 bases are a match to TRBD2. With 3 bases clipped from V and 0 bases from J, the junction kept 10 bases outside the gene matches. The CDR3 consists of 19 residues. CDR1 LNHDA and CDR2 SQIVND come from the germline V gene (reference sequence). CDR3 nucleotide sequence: TGTGCCAGTAGTATGAGCGCCCCGGGACTAGCGGACTCCTACAATGAGCAGTTCTTC. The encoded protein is CASSMSAPGLADSYNEQFF.

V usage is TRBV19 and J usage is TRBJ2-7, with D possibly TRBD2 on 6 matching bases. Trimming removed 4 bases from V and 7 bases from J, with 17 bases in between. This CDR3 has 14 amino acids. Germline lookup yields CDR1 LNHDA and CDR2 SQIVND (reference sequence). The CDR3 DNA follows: TGTGCCAGTAGTACGAATAGTTTTGGGGGGGAGCAGTACTTC. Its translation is CASSTNSFGGEQYF. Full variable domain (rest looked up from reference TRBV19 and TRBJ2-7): DGGITQSPKYLFRKEGQNVTLSCEQNLNHDAMYWYRQDPGQGLRLIYYSQIVNDFQKGDIAEGYSVSREKKESFPLTVTSAQKNPTAFYLCASSTNSFGGEQYFGPGTRLTVT.

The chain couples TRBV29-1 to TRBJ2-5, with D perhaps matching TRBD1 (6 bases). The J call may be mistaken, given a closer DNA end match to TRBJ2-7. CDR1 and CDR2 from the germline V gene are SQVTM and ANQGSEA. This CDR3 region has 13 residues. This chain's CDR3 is CSVLTGLVYEQYF. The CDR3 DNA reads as TGCAGCGTTCTTACAGGGTTGGTTTACGAGCAGTACTTC.

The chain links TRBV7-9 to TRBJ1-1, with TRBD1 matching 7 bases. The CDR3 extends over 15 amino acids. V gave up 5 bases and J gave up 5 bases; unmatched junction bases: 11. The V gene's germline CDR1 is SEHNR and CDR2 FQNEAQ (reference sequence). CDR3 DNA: TGTGCCAGCAGCCCCCAGGGGGAGTCGGGGACTGAAGCTTTCTTT. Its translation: CASSPQGESGTEAFF.

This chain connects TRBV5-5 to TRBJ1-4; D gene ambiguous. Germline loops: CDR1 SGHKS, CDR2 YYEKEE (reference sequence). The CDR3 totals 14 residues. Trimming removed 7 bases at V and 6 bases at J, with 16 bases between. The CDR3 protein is CASYGRGEDEKLFF. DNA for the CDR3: TGTGCCAGCTACGGACGGGGTGAGGATGAAAAACTGTTTTTT.

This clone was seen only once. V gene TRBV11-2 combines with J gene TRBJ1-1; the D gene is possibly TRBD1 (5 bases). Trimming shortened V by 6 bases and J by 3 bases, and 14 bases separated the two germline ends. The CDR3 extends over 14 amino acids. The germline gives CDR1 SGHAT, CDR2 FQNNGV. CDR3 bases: TGTGCCAGCAGGGAGCCTGGGGGGTACACTGAAGCTTTCTTT. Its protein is CASREPGGYTEAFF.

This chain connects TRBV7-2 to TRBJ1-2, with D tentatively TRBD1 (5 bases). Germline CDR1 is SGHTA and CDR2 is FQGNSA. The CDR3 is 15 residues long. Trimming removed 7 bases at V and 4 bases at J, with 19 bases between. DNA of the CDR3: TGTGCCAGCACCATTCCGGGACTACCTCCCTATGGCTACACCTTC. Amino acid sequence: CASTIPGLPPYGYTF.

CDR3 DNA sequence: TGTGCCAGCACCCTAACCCAGACAGGAGACACTGAAGCTTTCTTT. This gives the protein CASTLTQTGDTEAFF. The V gene is TRBV4-2, the J gene TRBJ1-1; D may be TRBD1 (6 bases). CDR1 is LGHNA, CDR2 YNFKEQ, per germline. The CDR3 has 15 residues. Deletions cut 7 bases from V and 3 bases from J, with 18 bases between.

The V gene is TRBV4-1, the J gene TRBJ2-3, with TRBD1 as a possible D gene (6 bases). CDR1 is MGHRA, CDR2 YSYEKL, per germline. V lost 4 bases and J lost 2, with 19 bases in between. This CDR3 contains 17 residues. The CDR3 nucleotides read TGCGCCAGCAGCCTTTCAGCGACAGGACTTCACACAGATACGCAGTATTTT. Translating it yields CASSLSATGLHTDTQYF.

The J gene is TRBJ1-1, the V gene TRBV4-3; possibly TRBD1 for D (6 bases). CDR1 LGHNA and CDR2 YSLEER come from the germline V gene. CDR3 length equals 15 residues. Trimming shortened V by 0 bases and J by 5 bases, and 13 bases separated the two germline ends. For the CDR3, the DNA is TGCGCCAGCAGCCAAGATGGGGGGGCCCAGACTGAAGCTTTCTTT. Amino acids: CASSQDGGAQTEAFF.

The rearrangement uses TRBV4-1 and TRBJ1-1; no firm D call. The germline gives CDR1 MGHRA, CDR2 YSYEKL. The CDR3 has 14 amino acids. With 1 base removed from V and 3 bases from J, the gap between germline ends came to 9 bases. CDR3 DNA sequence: TGCGCCAGCAGCCAAGGCCACGGAGACACTGAAGCTTTCTTT. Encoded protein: CASSQGHGDTEAFF.

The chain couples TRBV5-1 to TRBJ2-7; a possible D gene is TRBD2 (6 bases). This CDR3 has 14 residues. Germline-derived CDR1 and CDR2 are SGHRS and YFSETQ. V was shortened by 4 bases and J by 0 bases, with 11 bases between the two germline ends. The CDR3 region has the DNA TGCGCCAGCAGCACCGGGACTCTCTCCTACGAGCAGTACTTC. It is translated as CASSTGTLSYEQYF.

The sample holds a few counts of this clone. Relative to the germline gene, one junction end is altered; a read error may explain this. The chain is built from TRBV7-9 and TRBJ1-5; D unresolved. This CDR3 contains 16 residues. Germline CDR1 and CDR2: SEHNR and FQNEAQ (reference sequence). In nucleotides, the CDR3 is TGTTCCAGCAGCTTAGACGCGGTAGGTGCAAATCAGCCCCAGCATTTT. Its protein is CSSSLDAVGANQPQHF.